This TCR beta chain was captured by sequencing in a study of cytomegalovirus exposure and HLA in healthy donors. Study-level findings and limits: Accurate prediction of HLA-A and HLA-B alleles (for most subjects) was reportedly achieved from TCR beta sequences.

In the PCR, 60 Vbeta and 13 Jbeta primers were used. Here immunoSEQ multiplex PCR was the method, and the copy in TCRdb shows in-frame clones only, minus some. Of 280,000 or so clones in the sample, about 87% were seen once. About this clone itself: Its antigen remains unidentified.

CDR1 is SGHRS, CDR2 YFSETQ, per germline. The CDR3 consists of 14 residues. The donors were healthy bone marrow donors. The receptor's source is a woman aged 18-29 years in good health and CMV-seronegative. This chain links TRBV5-1 with TRBJ2-5; 7 nucleotides line up with TRBD1. The J call may be mistaken, given a closer DNA end match to TRBJ2-7. What was sequenced was PBMCs. The CDR3 loop is CASMGQGVRYEQYF. The DNA of the CDR3 is TGCGCCAGCATGGGTCAGGGGGTTCGATACGAGCAGTACTTC.